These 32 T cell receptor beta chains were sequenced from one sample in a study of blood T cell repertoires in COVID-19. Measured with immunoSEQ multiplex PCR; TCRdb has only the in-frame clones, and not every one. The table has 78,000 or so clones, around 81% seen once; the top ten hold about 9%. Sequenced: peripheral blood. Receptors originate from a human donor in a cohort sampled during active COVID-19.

The CDR3 region has the DNA TGTGCCACGTCCGGACAAAGCAATTCACCCCTCCACTTT. Translation: CATSGQSNSPLHF. V is TRBV3-1 (or the pseudogene TRBV3-2) and J is TRBJ1-6, with D perhaps TRBD1 (5 bases). Trimming shortened V by 10 bases and J by 7 bases, and 14 bases separated the two germline ends. The germline V gene encodes CDR1 LGHDT and CDR2 YNNKEL (reference sequence). The CDR3 has 13 residues.

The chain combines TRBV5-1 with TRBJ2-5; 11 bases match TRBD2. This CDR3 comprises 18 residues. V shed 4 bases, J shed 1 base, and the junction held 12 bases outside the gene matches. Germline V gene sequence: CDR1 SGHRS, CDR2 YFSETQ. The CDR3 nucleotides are TGCGCCAGCAGCCGGGGGTTCCAGACTAGCGGGGCCCAAGAGACCCAGTACTTC. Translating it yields CASSRGFQTSGAQETQYF.

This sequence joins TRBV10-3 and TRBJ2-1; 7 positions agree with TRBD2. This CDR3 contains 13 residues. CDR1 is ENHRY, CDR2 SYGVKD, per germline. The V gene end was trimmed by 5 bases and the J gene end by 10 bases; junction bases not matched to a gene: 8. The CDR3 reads CAISPAGDKEQFF. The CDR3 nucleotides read TGTGCCATCAGTCCCGCGGGAGATAAGGAGCAGTTCTTC.

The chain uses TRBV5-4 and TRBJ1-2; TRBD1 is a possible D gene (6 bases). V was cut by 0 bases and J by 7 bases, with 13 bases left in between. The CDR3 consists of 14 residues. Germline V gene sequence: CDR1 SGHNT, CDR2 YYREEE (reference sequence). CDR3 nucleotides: TGTGCCAGCAGCTTGGTTGGGGGGGCGGGTGGCTACACCTTC. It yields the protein CASSLVGGAGGYTF.

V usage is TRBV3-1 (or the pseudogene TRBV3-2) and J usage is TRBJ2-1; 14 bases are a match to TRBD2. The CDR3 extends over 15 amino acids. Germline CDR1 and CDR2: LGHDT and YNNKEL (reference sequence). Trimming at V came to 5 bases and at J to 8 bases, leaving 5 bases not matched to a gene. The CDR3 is CASSRGLAGADEQFF. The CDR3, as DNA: TGTGCCAGCAGCAGGGGACTAGCGGGGGCAGATGAGCAGTTCTTC.

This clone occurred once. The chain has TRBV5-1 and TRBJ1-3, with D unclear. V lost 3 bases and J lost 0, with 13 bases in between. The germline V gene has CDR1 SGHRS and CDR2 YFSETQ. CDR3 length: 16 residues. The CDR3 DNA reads TGCGCCAGCAGCTCCGGGAGTTCCCTCTCTGGAAACACCATATATTTT. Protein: CASSSGSSLSGNTIYF.

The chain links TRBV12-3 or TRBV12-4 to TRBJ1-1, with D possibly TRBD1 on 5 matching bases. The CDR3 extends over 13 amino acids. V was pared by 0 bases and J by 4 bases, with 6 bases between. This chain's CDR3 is CASSLAQGTEAFF. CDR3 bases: TGTGCCAGCAGTTTAGCGCAGGGCACTGAAGCTTTCTTT.

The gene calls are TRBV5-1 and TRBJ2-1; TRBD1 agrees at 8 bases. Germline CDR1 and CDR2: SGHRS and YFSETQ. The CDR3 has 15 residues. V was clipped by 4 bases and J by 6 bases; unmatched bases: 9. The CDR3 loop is CASSQGQVGPNEQFF. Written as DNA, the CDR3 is TGCGCCAGCAGCCAGGGACAGGTAGGGCCCAATGAGCAGTTCTTC.

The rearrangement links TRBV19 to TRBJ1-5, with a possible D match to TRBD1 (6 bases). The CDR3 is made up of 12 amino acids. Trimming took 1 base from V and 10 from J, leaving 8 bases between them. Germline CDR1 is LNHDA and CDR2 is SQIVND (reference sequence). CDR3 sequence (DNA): TGTGCCAGTAGTATAGCGGACAGTCCCCAGCATTTT. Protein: CASSIADSPQHF.

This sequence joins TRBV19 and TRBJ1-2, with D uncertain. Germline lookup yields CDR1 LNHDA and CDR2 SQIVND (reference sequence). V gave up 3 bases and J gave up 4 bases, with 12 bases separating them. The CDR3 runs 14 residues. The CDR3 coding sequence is TGTGCCAGTAGTATGGTCCGCCGGAGCTATGGCTACACCTTC. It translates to CASSMVRRSYGYTF.

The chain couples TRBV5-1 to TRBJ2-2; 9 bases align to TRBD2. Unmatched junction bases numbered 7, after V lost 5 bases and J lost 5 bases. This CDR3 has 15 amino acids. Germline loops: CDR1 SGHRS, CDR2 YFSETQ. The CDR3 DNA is TGCGCCAGCAGGGGGGCTAGCGGGAAAACCGGGGAGCTGTTTTTT. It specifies CASRGASGKTGELFF.

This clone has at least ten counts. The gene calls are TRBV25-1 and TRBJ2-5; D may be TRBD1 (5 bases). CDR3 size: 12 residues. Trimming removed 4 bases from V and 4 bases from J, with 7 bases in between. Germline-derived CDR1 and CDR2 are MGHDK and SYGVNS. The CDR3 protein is CASSVGRETQYF. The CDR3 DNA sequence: TGTGCCAGCAGTGTGGGGCGAGAGACCCAGTACTTC.

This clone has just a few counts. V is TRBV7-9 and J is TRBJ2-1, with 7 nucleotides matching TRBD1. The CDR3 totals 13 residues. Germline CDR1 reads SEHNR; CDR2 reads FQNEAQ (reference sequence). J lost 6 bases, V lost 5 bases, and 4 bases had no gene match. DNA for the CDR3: TGTGCCAGCAGCGCGACAGGGCCCAATGAGCAGTTCTTC. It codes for CASSATGPNEQFF.

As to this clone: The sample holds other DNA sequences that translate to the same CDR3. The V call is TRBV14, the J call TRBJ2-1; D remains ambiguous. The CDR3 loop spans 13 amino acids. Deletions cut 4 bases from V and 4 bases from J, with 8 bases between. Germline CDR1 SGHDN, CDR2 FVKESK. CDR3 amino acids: CASSLLVYNEQFF. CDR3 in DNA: TGTGCCAGCAGCCTCCTAGTATACAATGAGCAGTTCTTC.

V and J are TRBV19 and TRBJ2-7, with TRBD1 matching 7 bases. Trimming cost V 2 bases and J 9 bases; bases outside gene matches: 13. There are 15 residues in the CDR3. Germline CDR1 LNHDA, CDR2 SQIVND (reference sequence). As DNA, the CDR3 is TGTGCCAGTAGTATAAGTAGAGGGACAGCCACCGTGCAGTACTTC. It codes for CASSISRGTATVQYF.

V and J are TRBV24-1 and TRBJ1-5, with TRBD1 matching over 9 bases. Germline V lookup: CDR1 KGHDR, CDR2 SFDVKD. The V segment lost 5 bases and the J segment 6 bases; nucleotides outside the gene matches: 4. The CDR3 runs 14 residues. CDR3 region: CATSGTGEAQPQHF. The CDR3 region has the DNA TGTGCCACCAGTGGGACAGGGGAGGCTCAGCCCCAGCATTTT.

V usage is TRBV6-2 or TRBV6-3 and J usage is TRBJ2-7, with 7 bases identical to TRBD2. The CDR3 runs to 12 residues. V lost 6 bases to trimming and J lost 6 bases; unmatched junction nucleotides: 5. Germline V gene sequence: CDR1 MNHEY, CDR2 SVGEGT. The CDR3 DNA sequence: TGTGCCAGCAGCCGGACTAGATCCGAGCAGTACTTC. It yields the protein CASSRTRSEQYF.

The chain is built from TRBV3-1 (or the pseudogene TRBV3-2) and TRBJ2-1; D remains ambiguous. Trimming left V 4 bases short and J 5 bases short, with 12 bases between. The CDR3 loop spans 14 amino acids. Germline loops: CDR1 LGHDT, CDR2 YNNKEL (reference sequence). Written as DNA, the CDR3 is TGTGCCAGCAGCCTGCTAGGATCGGACAATGAGCAGTTCTTC. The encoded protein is CASSLLGSDNEQFF.

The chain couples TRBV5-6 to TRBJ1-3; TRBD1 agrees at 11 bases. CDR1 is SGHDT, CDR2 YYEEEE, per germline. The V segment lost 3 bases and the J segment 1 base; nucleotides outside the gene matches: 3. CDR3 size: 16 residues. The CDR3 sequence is CASSWTGGTSGNTIYF. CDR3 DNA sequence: TGTGCCAGCAGCTGGACAGGGGGCACTTCTGGAAACACCATATATTTT.

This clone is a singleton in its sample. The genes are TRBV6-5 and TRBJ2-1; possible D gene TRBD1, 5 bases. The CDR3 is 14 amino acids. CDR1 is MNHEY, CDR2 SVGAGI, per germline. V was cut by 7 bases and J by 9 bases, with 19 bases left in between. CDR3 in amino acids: CASTPQGGHGEQFF. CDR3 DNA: TGTGCCAGCACCCCGCAGGGCGGTCACGGTGAGCAGTTCTTC.

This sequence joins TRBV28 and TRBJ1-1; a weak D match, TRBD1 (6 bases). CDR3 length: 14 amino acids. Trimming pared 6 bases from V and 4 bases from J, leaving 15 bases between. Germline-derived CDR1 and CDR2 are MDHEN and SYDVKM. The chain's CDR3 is CASSLTGLGTEAFF. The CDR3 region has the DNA TGTGCCAGCAGCCTTACAGGGTTGGGCACTGAAGCTTTCTTT.

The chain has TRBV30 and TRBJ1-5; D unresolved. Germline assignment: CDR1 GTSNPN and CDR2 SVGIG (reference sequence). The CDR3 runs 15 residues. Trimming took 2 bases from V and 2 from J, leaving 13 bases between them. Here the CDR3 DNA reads TGTGCCTGGAGTAGGCGGCAGCTTGGCAATCAGCCCCAGCATTTT. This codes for CAWSRRQLGNQPQHF.

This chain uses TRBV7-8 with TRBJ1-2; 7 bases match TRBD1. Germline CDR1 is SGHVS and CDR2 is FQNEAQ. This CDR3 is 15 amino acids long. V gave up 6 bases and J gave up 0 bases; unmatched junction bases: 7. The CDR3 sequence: CASSPGGLPNYGYTF. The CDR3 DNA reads TGTGCCAGCAGTCCAGGGGGGCTACCTAACTATGGCTACACCTTC.

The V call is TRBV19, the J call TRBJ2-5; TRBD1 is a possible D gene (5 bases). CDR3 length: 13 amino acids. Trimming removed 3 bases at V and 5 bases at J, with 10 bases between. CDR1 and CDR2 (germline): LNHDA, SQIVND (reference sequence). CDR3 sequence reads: CASSIKQAETQYF. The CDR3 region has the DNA TGTGCCAGTAGTATCAAACAGGCCGAGACCCAGTACTTC.

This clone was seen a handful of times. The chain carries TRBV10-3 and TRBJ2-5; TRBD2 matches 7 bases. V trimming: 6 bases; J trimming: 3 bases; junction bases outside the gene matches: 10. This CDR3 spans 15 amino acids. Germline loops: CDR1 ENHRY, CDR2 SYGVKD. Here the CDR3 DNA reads TGTGCCATCAGGGAGGGCGGGACTACCAAAGAGACCCAGTACTTC. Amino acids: CAIREGGTTKETQYF.

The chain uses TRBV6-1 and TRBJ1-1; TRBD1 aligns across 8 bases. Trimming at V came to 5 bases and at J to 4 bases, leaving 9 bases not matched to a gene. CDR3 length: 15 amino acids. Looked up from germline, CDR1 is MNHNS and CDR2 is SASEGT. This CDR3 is CASSPQGARGTEAFF. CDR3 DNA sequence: TGTGCCAGCAGTCCGCAGGGGGCGCGTGGCACTGAAGCTTTCTTT.

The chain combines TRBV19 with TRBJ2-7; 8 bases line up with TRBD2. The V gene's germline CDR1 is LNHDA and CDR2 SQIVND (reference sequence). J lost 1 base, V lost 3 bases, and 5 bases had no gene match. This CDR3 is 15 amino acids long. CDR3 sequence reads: CASSMSLAGSYEQYF. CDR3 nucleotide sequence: TGTGCCAGTAGTATGAGTCTAGCGGGTTCCTACGAGCAGTACTTC. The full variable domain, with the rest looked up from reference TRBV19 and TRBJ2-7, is DGGITQSPKYLFRKEGQNVTLSCEQNLNHDAMYWYRQDPGQGLRLIYYSQIVNDFQKGDIAEGYSVSREKKESFPLTVTSAQKNPTAFYLCASSMSLAGSYEQYFGPGTRLTVT.

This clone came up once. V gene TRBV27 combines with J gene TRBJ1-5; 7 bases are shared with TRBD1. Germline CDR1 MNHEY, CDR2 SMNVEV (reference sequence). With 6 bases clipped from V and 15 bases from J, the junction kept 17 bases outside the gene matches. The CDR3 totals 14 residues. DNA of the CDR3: TGTGCCAGCAGACACCGCCCCCCGGACAGGACCGCGCATTTT. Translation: CASRHRPPDRTAHF.

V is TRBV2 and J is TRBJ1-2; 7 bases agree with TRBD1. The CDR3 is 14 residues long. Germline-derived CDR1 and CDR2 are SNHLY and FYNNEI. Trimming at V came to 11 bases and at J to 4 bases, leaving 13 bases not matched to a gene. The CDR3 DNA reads TGTGCCTCCCACCGTGGGGACAGCTCCTATGGCTACACCTTC. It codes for CASHRGDSSYGYTF.

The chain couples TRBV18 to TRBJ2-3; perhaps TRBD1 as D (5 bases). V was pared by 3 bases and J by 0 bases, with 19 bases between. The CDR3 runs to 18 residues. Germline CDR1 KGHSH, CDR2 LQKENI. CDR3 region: CASSPTRQSRTSTDTQYF. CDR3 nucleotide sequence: TGTGCCAGCTCACCCACTCGACAGTCGAGAACTAGCACAGATACGCAGTATTTT.

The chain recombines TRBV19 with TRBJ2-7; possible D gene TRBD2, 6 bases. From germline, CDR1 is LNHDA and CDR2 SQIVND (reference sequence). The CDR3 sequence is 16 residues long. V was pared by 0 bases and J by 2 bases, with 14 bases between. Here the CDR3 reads CASSIDLRGLTYEQYF. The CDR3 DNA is TGTGCCAGTAGTATAGATCTTCGGGGGTTAACCTACGAGCAGTACTTC.

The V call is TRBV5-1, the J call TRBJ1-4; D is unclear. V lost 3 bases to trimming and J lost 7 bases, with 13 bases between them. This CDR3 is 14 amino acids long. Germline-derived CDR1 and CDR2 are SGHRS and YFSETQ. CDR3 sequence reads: CASSSTSNLEKLFF. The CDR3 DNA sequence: TGCGCCAGCAGCTCGACATCGAACCTTGAAAAACTGTTTTTT.